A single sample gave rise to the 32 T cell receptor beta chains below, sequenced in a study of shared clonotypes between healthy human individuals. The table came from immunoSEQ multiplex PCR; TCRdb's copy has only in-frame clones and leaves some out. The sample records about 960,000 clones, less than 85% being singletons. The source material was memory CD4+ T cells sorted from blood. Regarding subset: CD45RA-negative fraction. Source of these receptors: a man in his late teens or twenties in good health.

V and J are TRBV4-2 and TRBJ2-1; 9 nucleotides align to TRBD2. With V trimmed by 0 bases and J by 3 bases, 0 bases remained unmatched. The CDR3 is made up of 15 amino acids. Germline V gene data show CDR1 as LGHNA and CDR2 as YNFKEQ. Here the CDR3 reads CASSQEAGGYNEQFF. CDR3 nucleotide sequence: TGTGCCAGCAGCCAAGAAGCGGGGGGCTACAATGAGCAGTTCTTC.

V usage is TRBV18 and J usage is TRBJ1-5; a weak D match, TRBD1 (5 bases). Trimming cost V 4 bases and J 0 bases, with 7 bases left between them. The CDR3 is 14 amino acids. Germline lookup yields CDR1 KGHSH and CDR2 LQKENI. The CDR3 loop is CASSQQDSNQPQHF. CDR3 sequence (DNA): TGTGCCAGCTCACAACAGGATAGCAATCAGCCCCAGCATTTT.

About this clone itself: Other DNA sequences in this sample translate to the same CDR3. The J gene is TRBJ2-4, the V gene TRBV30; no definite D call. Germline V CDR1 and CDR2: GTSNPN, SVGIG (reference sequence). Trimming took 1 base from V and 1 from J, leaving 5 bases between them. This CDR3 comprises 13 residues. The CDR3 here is CAWSGGAKNIQYF. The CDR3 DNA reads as TGTGCCTGGAGTGGTGGTGCCAAAAACATTCAGTACTTC.

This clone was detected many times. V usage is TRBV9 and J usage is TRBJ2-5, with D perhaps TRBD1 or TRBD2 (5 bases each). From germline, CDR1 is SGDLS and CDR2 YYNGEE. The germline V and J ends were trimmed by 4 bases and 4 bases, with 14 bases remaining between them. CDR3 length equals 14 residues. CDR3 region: CASSPGTARETQYF. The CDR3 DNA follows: TGTGCCAGCAGCCCCGGGACGGCGAGAGAGACCCAGTACTTC.

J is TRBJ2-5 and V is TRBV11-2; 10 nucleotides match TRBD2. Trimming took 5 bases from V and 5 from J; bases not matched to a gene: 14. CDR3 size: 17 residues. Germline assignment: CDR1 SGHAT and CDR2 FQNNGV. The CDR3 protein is CASSRGPSGGAYETQYF. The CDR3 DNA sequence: TGTGCCAGCAGCCGGGGCCCCAGCGGGGGGGCATATGAGACCCAGTACTTC.

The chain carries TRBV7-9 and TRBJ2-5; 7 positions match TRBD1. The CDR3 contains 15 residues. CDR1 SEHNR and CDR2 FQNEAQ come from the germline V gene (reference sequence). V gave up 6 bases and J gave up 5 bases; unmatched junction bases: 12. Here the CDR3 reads CASRYGTANMETQYF. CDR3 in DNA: TGTGCCAGCAGATACGGGACAGCTAACATGGAGACCCAGTACTTC.

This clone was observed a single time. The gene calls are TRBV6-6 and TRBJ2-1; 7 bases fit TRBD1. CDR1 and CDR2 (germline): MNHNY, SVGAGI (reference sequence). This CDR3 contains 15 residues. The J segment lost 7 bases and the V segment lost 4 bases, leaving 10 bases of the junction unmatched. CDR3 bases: TGTGCCAGCAGTTCTACAGGGGCGCTAGATAATGAGCAGTTCTTC. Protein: CASSSTGALDNEQFF.

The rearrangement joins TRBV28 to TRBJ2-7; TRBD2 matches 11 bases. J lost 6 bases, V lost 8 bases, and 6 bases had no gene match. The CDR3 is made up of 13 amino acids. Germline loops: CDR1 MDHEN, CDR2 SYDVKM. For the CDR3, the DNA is TGTGCCAGCTTTAGCGGGGGGGCGCGCGAGCAGTACTTC. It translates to CASFSGGAREQYF.

CDR3 DNA sequence: TGTGCCAGCACTCAAGACGGCAGGTTCTACAATGAGCAGTTCTTC. This gives the protein CASTQDGRFYNEQFF. The chain carries TRBV21-1 and TRBJ2-1; the table gives TRBD1 as D, unverified against the DNA. TRBV21-1 is shown as a pseudogene. The CDR3 has 15 residues.

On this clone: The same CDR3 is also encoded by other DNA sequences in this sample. The CDR3 protein is CASSPDRGDQPQHF. The CDR3, as DNA: TGCGCCAGCTCGCCGGACAGGGGAGACCAGCCCCAGCATTTT. V gene TRBV5-1 combines with J gene TRBJ1-5; 9 bases fit TRBD1. The CDR3 has 14 amino acids. After removal of 7 bases from V and 7 bases from J, the junction contained 9 bases not matched to a gene. Per the germline V gene, CDR1 is SGHRS and CDR2 is YFSETQ.

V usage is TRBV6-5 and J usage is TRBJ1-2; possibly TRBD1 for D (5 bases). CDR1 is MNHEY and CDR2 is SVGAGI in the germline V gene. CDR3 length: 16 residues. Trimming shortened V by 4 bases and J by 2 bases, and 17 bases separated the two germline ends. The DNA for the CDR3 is TGTGCCAGCAGTTCAACGGGGCCGCCAAAGAACTATGGCTACACCTTC. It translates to CASSSTGPPKNYGYTF.

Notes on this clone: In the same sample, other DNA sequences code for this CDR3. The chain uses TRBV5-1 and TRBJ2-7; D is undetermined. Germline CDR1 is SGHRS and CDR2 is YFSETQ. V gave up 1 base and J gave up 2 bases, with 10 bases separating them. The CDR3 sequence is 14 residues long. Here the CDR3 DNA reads TGCGCCAGCAGCTTGATGGTAACCGCCTACGAGCAGTACTTC. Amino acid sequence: CASSLMVTAYEQYF.

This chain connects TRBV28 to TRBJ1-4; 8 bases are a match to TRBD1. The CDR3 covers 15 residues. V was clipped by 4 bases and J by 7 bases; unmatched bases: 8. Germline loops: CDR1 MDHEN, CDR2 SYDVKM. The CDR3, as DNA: TGTGCCAGCAGTTCTCCGGACAGGGTTCGTGAAAAACTGTTTTTT. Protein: CASSSPDRVREKLFF.

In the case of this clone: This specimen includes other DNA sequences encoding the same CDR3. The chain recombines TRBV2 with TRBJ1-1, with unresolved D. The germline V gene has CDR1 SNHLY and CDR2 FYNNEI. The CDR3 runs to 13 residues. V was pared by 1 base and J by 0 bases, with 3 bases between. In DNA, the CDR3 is TGTGCCAGCAGTGAAGACCTGAACACTGAAGCTTTCTTT. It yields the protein CASSEDLNTEAFF.

CDR3 nucleotides: TGCGCCAGCAGCTCAACCGGGACTAACTCCTACGAGCAGTACTTC. As protein: CASSSTGTNSYEQYF. The V and J genes are TRBV5-1 and TRBJ2-7; 7 nucleotides align to TRBD2. The CDR3 loop spans 15 amino acids. Germline V gene lookup returns CDR1 SGHRS and CDR2 YFSETQ. Trimming took 3 bases from V and 0 from J; bases not matched to a gene: 6.

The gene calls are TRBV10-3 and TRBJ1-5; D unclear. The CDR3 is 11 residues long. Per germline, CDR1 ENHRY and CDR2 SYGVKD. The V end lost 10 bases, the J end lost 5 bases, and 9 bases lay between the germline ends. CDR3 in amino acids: CATGVDQPQHF. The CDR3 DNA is TGTGCCACCGGGGTGGATCAGCCCCAGCATTTT.

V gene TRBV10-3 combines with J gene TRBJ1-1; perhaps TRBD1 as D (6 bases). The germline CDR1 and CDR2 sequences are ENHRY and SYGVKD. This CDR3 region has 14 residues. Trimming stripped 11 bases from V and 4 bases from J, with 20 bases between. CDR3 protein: CAHRKAQGGTEAFF. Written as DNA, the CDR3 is TGTGCCCACCGAAAAGCACAGGGAGGCACTGAAGCTTTCTTT.

The CDR3 loop is CASRAGGAGADTQYF. In nucleotides, the CDR3 is TGTGCCAGCAGAGCCGGGGGGGCCGGCGCAGATACGCAGTATTTT. This chain links TRBV6-5 with TRBJ2-3, with TRBD2 matching over 8 bases. Per the germline V gene, CDR1 is MNHEY and CDR2 is SVGAGI. J was trimmed by 4 bases and V by 6 bases; bases with no gene match: 9. The CDR3 has 15 residues.

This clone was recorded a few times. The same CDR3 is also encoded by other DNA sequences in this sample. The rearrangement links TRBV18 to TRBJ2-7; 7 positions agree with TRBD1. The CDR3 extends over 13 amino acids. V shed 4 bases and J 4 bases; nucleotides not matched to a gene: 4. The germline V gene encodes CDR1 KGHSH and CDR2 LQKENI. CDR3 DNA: TGTGCCAGCTCACTAGCAGGGGGTTACGAGCAGTACTTC. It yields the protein CASSLAGGYEQYF.

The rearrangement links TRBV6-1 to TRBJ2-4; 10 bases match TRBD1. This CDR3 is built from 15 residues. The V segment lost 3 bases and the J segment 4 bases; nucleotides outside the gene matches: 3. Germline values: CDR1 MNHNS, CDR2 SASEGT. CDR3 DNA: TGTGCCAGCAGTGACTGGGGACAGGGGAAAAACATTCAGTACTTC. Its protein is CASSDWGQGKNIQYF.

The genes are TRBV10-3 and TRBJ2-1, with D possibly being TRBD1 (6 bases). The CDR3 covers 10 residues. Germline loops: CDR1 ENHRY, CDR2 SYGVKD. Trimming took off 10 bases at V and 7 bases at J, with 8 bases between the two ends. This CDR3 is CASQGNEQFF. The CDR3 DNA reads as TGTGCCAGCCAGGGGAATGAGCAGTTCTTC.

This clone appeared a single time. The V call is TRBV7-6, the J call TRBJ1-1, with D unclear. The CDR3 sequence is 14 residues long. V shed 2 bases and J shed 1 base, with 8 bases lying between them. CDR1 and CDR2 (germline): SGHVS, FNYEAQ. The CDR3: CASSLQGGNTEAFF. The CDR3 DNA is TGTGCCAGCAGCTTACAAGGCGGGAACACTGAAGCTTTCTTT. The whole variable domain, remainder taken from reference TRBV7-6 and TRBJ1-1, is GAGVSQSPRYKVTKRGQDVALRCDPISGHVSLYWYRQALGQGPEFLTYFNYEAQQDKSGLPNDRFSAERPEGSISTLTIQRTEQRDSAMYRCASSLQGGNTEAFFGQGTRLTVV.

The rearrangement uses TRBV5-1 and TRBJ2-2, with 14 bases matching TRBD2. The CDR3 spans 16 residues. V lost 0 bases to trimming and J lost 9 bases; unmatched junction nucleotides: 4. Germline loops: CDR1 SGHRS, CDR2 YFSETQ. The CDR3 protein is CASSLGLAGGFRELFF. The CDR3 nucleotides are TGCGCCAGCAGCTTGGGACTAGCGGGAGGGTTCCGGGAGCTGTTTTTT.

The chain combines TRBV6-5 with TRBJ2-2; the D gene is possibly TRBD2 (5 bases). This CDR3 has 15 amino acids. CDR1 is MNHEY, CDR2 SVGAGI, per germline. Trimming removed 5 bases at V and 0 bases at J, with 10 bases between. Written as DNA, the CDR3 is TGTGCCAGCAGTCGAGGGAGATCGAACACCGGGGAGCTGTTTTTT. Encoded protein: CASSRGRSNTGELFF.

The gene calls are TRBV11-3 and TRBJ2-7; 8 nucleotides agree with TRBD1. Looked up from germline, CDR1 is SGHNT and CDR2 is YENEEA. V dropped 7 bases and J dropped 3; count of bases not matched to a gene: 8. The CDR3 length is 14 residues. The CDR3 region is CASTPRTGNYEQYF. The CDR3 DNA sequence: TGTGCCAGCACCCCCCGGACAGGGAACTACGAGCAGTACTTC.

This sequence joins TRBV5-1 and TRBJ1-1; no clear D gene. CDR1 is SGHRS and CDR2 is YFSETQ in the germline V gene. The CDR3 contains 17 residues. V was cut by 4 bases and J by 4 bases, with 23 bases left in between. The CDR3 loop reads CASSPMGGPDPITEAFF. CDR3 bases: TGCGCCAGCAGCCCCATGGGAGGCCCCGACCCTATCACTGAAGCTTTCTTT.

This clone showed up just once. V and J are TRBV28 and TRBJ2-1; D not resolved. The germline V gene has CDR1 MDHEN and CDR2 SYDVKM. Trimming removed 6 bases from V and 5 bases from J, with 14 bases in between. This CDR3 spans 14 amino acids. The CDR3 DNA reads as TGTGCCAGCAGACCGGACGGATACAACAATGAGCAGTTCTTC. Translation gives CASRPDGYNNEQFF.

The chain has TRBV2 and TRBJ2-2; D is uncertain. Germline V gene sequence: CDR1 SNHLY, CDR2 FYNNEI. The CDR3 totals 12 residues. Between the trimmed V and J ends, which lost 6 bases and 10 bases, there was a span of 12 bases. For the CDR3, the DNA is TGTGCCAGCAGCTATGGTGGCGAGGAGCTGTTTTTT. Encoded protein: CASSYGGEELFF.

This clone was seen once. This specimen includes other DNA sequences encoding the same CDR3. CDR3 DNA: TGCGCCAGCAGCTTAGCGGGGAGTACCTACAATGAGCAGTTCTTC. It codes for CASSLAGSTYNEQFF. V is TRBV5-1 and J is TRBJ2-1; TRBD2 agrees at 7 bases. V was pared by 2 bases and J by 2 bases, with 4 bases of the junction left unmatched. Germline V gene sequence: CDR1 SGHRS, CDR2 YFSETQ. CDR3 length equals 15 residues.

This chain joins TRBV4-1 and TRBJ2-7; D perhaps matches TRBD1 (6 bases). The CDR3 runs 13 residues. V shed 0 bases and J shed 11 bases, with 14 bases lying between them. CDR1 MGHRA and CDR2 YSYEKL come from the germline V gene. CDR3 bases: TGCGCCAGCAGCCAAGATCAAAGGGGGATAAAGTACTTC. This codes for CASSQDQRGIKYF.

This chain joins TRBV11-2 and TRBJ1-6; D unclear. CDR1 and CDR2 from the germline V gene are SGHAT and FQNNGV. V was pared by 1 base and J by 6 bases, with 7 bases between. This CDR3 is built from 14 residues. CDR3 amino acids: CASSLGLGNSPLHF. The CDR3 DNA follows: TGTGCCAGCAGCTTAGGTCTAGGTAATTCACCCCTCCACTTT.

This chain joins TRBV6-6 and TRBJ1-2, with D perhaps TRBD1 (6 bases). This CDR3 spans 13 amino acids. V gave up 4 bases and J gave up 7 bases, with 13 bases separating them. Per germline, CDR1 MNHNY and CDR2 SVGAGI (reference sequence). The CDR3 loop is CASSLDGGGGYTF. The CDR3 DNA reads TGTGCCAGCAGTTTAGACGGGGGCGGTGGCTACACCTTC.